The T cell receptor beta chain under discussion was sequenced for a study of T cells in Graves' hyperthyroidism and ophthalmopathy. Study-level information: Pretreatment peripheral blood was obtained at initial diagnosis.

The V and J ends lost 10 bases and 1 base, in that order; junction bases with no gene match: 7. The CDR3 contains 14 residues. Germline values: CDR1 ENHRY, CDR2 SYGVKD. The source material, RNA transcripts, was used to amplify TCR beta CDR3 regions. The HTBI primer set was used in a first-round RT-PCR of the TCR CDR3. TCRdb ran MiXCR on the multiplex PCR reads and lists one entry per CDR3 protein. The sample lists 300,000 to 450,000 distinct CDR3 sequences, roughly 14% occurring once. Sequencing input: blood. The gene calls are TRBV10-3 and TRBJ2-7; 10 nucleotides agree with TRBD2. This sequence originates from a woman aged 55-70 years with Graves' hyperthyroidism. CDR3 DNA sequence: TGTGCCACCCGGACTAGCGGTAATTCCTACGAGCAGTACTTC. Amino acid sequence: CATRTSGNSYEQYF.